These 12 T cell receptor beta chains were sequenced from one sample in a study of blood T cells in healthy people across ages. Through a sample-barcoded 5' primer and a J-beta primer mix, a second PCR was run for roughly 6 to 11 cycles. TCRdb passed the 5' RACE reads through MiXCR, listing each CDR3 protein once. The sample shows around 900,000 distinct CDR3 sequences, about 28% of them seen only once. Sequencing was carried out using blood. The source of these receptors is a woman of 80 years or more in good health.

This sequence joins TRBV6-6 and TRBJ1-2; D call uncertain. The germline gives CDR1 MNHNY, CDR2 SVGAGI (reference sequence). Between the trimmed V and J ends, which lost 6 bases and 6 bases, there was a span of 14 bases. This CDR3 contains 13 residues. The CDR3 region has the DNA TGTGCCAGCAGGGAGGAGGAAGGCGATGGCTACACCTTC. It is translated as CASREEEGDGYTF.

This clonotype was detected many times. This sequence joins TRBV11-2 and TRBJ1-1, with D possibly matching TRBD1 (6 bases). The CDR3 runs to 13 residues. The ends were cut back, 0 bases at V and 10 bases at J, with 12 bases in the middle. The germline V gene encodes CDR1 SGHAT and CDR2 FQNNGV. CDR3 bases: TGTGCCAGCAGCTTAGAAAGGGGACAATCAGCTTTCTTT. It yields the protein CASSLERGQSAFF.

This clonotype was counted only a few times. V and J are TRBV30 and TRBJ2-2, with D unclear. Germline V CDR1 and CDR2: GTSNPN, SVGIG (reference sequence). The CDR3 loop spans 15 amino acids. The V gene lost 2 bases and the J gene lost 4 bases, with 14 bases spanning the gap. CDR3 sequence (DNA): TGTGCCTGGAGTATGATCGGAGATCCCACCGGGGAGCTGTTTTTT. Its translation: CAWSMIGDPTGELFF.

This clonotype was found many times. The junction departs from the called germline gene at one end, perhaps through a read error. CDR3 sequence (DNA): TGTGCTAGCAGCTTAATTAATGCAGAGTACAATGAGCAGTTCTTC. It yields the protein CASSLINAEYNEQFF. The gene calls are TRBV7-7 and TRBJ2-1; D is undetermined. The germline gives CDR1 SSHAT, CDR2 FNYEAQ (reference sequence). The CDR3 loop spans 15 amino acids.

This clonotype was detected a few times. Since a much larger clone is just one base distant, this may be a read error. The CDR3 nucleotides read TGTGCCATCAGTGACCAACAGGCGAGCGGGACCCAGTACTTC. Protein sequence: CAISDQQASGTQYF. The chain is built from TRBV10-3 and TRBJ2-7; either TRBD1 or TRBD2 may fit D (5 bases each). Gene TRBJ2-5 matches the end of the DNA better, so the J call may be wrong. CDR3 length: 14 residues. Per the germline V gene, CDR1 is ENHRY and CDR2 is SYGVKD.

This clonotype was seen a handful of times. This CDR3 is CASSPRQAANYGYTF. For the CDR3, the DNA is TGTGCCAGCTCACCACGGCAGGCTGCTAACTATGGCTACACCTTC. The chain uses TRBV18 and TRBJ1-2, with D uncertain. The CDR3 runs to 15 residues. Germline loops: CDR1 KGHSH, CDR2 LQKENI. The ends were cut back, 1 base at V and 0 bases at J, with 9 bases in the middle. Full variable domain (remainder filled in from reference TRBV18 and TRBJ1-2): NAGVMQNPRHLVRRRGQEARLRCSPMKGHSHVYWYRQLPEEGLKFMVYLQKENIIDESGMPKERFSAEFPKEGPSILRIQQVVRGDSAAYFCASSPRQAANYGYTFGSGTRLTVV.

The chain carries TRBV30 and TRBJ2-2; TRBD2 aligns across 10 bases. With 4 bases clipped from V and 7 bases from J, the junction kept 3 bases outside the gene matches. From germline, CDR1 is GTSNPN and CDR2 SVGIG (reference sequence). The CDR3 is 13 amino acids. As DNA, the CDR3 is TGTGCCTGGACTAGCGGGGGATTCGGGGAGCTGTTTTTT. It is translated as CAWTSGGFGELFF.

This clonotype came up many times. CDR3 coding DNA: TGTGCCAGCAGGGGACGGAATTCACCCCTCCACTTT. This translates into CASRGRNSPLHF. This sequence joins TRBV6-6 and TRBJ1-6; TRBD1 might be the D (5 bases). The CDR3 consists of 12 residues. Germline loops: CDR1 MNHNY, CDR2 SVGAGI (reference sequence). The germline V and J ends were trimmed by 6 bases and 7 bases, with 7 bases remaining between them.

This chain uses TRBV28 with TRBJ1-5, with 12 bases that match TRBD1. Trimming took 7 bases from V and 6 from J; bases not matched to a gene: 13. The CDR3 has 17 residues. The germline V gene encodes CDR1 MDHEN and CDR2 SYDVKM. CDR3 protein: CASNAGTGGPKGQPQHF. CDR3 sequence (DNA): TGTGCCAGCAACGCCGGGACAGGGGGCCCGAAGGGTCAGCCCCAGCATTTT.

V gene TRBV6-2 or TRBV6-3 combines with J gene TRBJ1-5, with 7 bases aligning to TRBD1. Trimming cost V 6 bases and J 6 bases; bases outside gene matches: 11. There are 15 residues in the CDR3. The V gene's germline CDR1 is MNHEY and CDR2 SVGEGT. This chain's CDR3 is CASREGQLFSQPQHF. The DNA of the CDR3 is TGTGCCAGCAGGGAGGGACAGTTATTCAGTCAGCCCCAGCATTTT.

V usage is TRBV4-1 and J usage is TRBJ1-6; 9 bases are a match to TRBD1. The CDR3 spans 18 residues. Unmatched junction bases numbered 10, after V lost 3 bases and J lost 4 bases. Germline-derived CDR1 and CDR2 are MGHRA and YSYEKL. CDR3 region: CASSQQIPGTGYNSPLHF. Here the CDR3 DNA reads TGCGCCAGCAGCCAGCAGATACCCGGGACAGGGTATAATTCACCCCTCCACTTT.

V usage is TRBV15 and J usage is TRBJ2-5; no firm D call. The CDR3 totals 14 residues. V was shortened by 0 bases and J by 2 bases, with 7 bases between the two germline ends. Germline CDR1 is LNHNV and CDR2 is YYDKDF (reference sequence). Here the CDR3 DNA reads TGTGCCACCAGCAGAGAATGGCAGCAAGAGACCCAGTACTTC. Translation gives CATSREWQQETQYF.